This TCR beta chain was captured in a study of T cell repertoires in aging, cancer and after chemotherapy. Across the study: Paired samples before and after chemotherapy came from glioblastoma patients receiving temozolomide-based therapy. General observations from the study: Rebound thymic output was suggested by rising median generation probability during chemotherapy in each cancer cohort. No conclusions about immunological memory after chemotherapy can be drawn from the repertoire data.

TCR beta rearrangements were amplified from peripheral blood genomic DNA. Rearranged V-D-J TRB sequences were amplified with a mixed TRB-A/B primer pool. TCRdb redid the calling of the multiplex PCR reads with MiXCR, one entry per CDR3 protein. This repertoire shows about 2,900 distinct CDR3 sequences, 28% found once; its top ten account for roughly 10%. This clonotype was recorded a few times. Its antigen is not known. This TCR was sampled from a human donor with a solid tumor. The sequenced sample consisted of blood.

The CDR3 region has the DNA TGTGCCAGCAGCTTAGACCCCTACGAGCAGTACTTC. It is translated as CASSLDPYEQYF. V is TRBV7-2 and J is TRBJ2-7; no reliable D call. The length of the CDR3 is 12 residues. Trimming took 1 base from V and 2 from J, leaving 3 bases between them. Per the germline V gene, CDR1 is SGHTA and CDR2 is FQGNSA.